This T cell receptor (beta chain) was recovered during a study of blood T cell repertoires in COVID-19 (dated by TCRdb to about 2020). Context from the whole study: Samples from collaborators originated in the United States, Italy and Spain and spanned both the acute and convalescent phases of COVID-19. The material from the prospective study consisted of cDNA or gDNA derived from T cells, B-cell-depleted T cells, or PBMCs. The repertoires were released in a freely available public database meant as a resource for research on the immune response to SARS-CoV-2. Where available, HLA class I and class II types were taken from metadata supplied by the sample provider and were not determined by assay-based typing. Nearly every sample came with metadata listing a de-identified subject ID, COVID-19 status, age in years and sex. Samples came from the ongoing ImmuneRACE study (first 160 participants) plus 1,254 subjects from 6 global collaborators. Subjects who had been exposed to COVID-19, were actively infected with it, or had recovered from it provided the deeply sampled blood TCRbeta repertoires that made up the dataset.

TCRbeta CDR3 regions were amplified from genomic DNA using the immunoSEQ Assay, a bias-controlled multiplex PCR. The published analysis was carried out like this. The number of nucleated cells in each sample was estimated from the amplification of reference gene primers within the assay. To quantify the absolute abundance of each unique TCRbeta CDR3 rearrangement, sequence reads were collapsed and filtered. For each sample, productive Simpson clonality was calculated by taking the square root of Simpson's diversity index across productive rearrangements. TCRdb re-hosts the immuneACCESS table, in-frame sequences only. Its copies lack some clones; in the studies checked, an unresolved V gene accounts for under half of them, and the cause for the rest is not known. Clone size and V and J calls were adopted from that table, with D and trimming inferred from the DNA. The sample contains some 110,000 clones, approximately 83% of them found a single time. The ten largest clones add up to 0.8% to 0.9% of the sample.

What the work shows at the level of the full study, not this receptor alone: The amount of clinical and demographic metadata varied by source and participant and was provided uncurated.

With respect to this clone: Its antigen has not been determined. Nothing much larger sits one base from this clone, and base qualities are not available.

The collaborating institutions used their own protocols to collect whole blood in K2EDTA tubes. For TCRbeta analysis, collaborators shipped samples as frozen whole blood, isolated PBMCs, or DNA extracted from either of those sample types. From a lookup of the germline V gene, CDR1 and CDR2 are SGHDN and FVKESK. The junction shows trimming of 4 bases on V and 9 bases on J, and the gene matches do not reach 7 bases of it. From the cysteine up to the phenylalanine, the CDR3 has a length of 13 residues. The read is trimmed to its CDR3 DNA, 39 bases read in frame from base 1. Material: peripheral blood. The source of this sequence is a woman between 70 and 85 years old with acute or convalescent COVID-19. The sequence is built from TRBV14 and TRBJ2-7; TRBD1 agrees with 9 junctional bases. The nucleotide sequence reads as follows: TGTGCCAGCAGCCTACAGGGGGCGGATCTGCAGTACTTC. Translated, this gives CASSLQGADLQYF.